Below are 13 T cell receptor beta chains sequenced from a single sample in a study of long-term antiretroviral therapy in people with HIV. Researchers report immunoSEQ v3.0 was run at survey level. Profiling relied on immunoSEQ multiplex PCR, and the TCRdb table lists in-frame clones only, not all of them. Of about 25,000 clones detected, roughly 80% appear once; the ten largest clones hold 11%. The source was unsorted PBMCs, collected 2.1 years after starting antiretroviral therapy. These receptors originate from a man aged 25 to 40 with HIV.

This chain links TRBV2 with TRBJ1-5; D is perhaps TRBD1 (5 bases). There are 15 residues in the CDR3. Germline CDR1 reads SNHLY; CDR2 reads FYNNEI. V lost 7 bases, J lost 10 bases, and 23 bases lay in between. The CDR3 loop reads CASKQVPNGRRPQHF. The CDR3 DNA sequence: TGTGCCAGCAAACAGGTCCCTAATGGGCGGAGACCCCAGCATTTT.

The chain carries TRBV6-6 and TRBJ1-1; D may be TRBD1 (6 bases). V lost 7 bases and J lost 1, with 13 bases in between. The germline gives CDR1 MNHNY, CDR2 SVGAGI (reference sequence). CDR3 length: 14 amino acids. CDR3 sequence reads: CASKTGQTNTEAFF. The DNA for the CDR3 is TGTGCCAGCAAGACCGGACAGACGAACACTGAAGCTTTCTTT.

J is TRBJ1-4 and V is TRBV30; unclear D gene. The V gene lost 7 bases and the J gene lost 5 bases, with 17 bases spanning the gap. CDR3 length: 14 residues. Germline CDR1 GTSNPN, CDR2 SVGIG (reference sequence). CDR3 bases: TGTGCCTCCTCCCGGGTAGGCGGAAATGAAAAACTGTTTTTT. Translation: CASSRVGGNEKLFF.

The count of this clone is one. The V gene is TRBV28, the J gene TRBJ2-7; D may be TRBD1 or TRBD2 (6 bases each). CDR3 length: 16 residues. In germline, CDR1 is MDHEN, CDR2 SYDVKM. V was trimmed by 5 bases and J by 2 bases, leaving 19 bases between them. CDR3 DNA sequence: TGTGCCAGCAGTCCTAGGGGGGTTAGGCGGACCTACGAGCAGTACTTC. This sequence encodes CASSPRGVRRTYEQYF.

The chain is built from TRBV5-4 and TRBJ2-3, with 7 bases identical to TRBD2. J was trimmed by 4 bases and V by 4 bases; bases with no gene match: 6. Germline V gene sequence: CDR1 SGHNT, CDR2 YYREEE (reference sequence). This CDR3 has 14 residues. CDR3 coding DNA: TGTGCCAGCAGCCTGACTAGCAGACCAGATACGCAGTATTTT. It specifies CASSLTSRPDTQYF.

In regard to this clone: The junction and the germline gene differ at one end; a read error may be behind it. The CDR3 DNA reads as TGTGCCAGCTCACCACCGACTTACCCTACGATCTTC. Translating it yields CASSPPTYPTIF. V and J are TRBV18 and TRBJ2-1; D unresolved. Germline-derived CDR1 and CDR2 are KGHSH and LQKENI. The CDR3 totals 12 residues.

The genes are TRBV5-4 and TRBJ2-1; 9 bases align to TRBD1. The germline V gene encodes CDR1 SGHNT and CDR2 YYREEE (reference sequence). This CDR3 spans 15 amino acids. The J segment lost 5 bases and the V segment lost 2 bases, leaving 5 bases of the junction unmatched. Written as DNA, the CDR3 is TGTGCCAGCAGCTTCCGGGACAGGGAACACAATGAGCAGTTCTTC. Translating it yields CASSFRDREHNEQFF.

This chain uses TRBV19 with TRBJ2-2; 7 positions match TRBD1. Looked up from germline, CDR1 is LNHDA and CDR2 is SQIVND (reference sequence). J lost 3 bases, V lost 6 bases, and 4 bases had no gene match. This CDR3 comprises 14 residues. The CDR3 protein is CASRQTGYTGELFF. CDR3 sequence (DNA): TGTGCCAGTAGGCAGACAGGGTACACCGGGGAGCTGTTTTTT.

V gene TRBV29-1 combines with J gene TRBJ1-1, with D maybe TRBD1 (6 bases). From germline, CDR1 is SQVTM and CDR2 ANQGSEA. This CDR3 is built from 14 residues. Trimming left V 7 bases short and J 3 bases short, with 18 bases between. The CDR3 sequence: CSAAPVRGHTEAFF. The CDR3 nucleotides are TGCAGCGCAGCCCCGGTCCGGGGGCACACTGAAGCTTTCTTT.

The CDR3 protein is CSVEEIHYGYTF. CDR3 nucleotide sequence: TGCAGCGTTGAAGAGATCCACTATGGCTACACCTTC. J is TRBJ1-2 and V is TRBV29-1; no firm D call. The germline V gene encodes CDR1 SQVTM and CDR2 ANQGSEA. The CDR3 sequence is 12 residues long. The V end was cut by 0 bases, the J end by 3 bases, with 5 bases between.

This rearrangement joins TRBV6-1 to TRBJ2-5; the D is unclear. The CDR3 loop spans 13 amino acids. Germline-derived CDR1 and CDR2 are MNHNS and SASEGT. The V and J ends lost 1 base and 7 bases respectively, with 10 bases between them. The CDR3 loop is CASSEGDGWTQYF. The DNA of the CDR3 is TGTGCCAGCAGTGAAGGGGATGGGTGGACCCAGTACTTC.

This clone was counted a few times. The V gene is TRBV18, the J gene TRBJ2-7; D may be TRBD2 (6 bases). V lost 3 bases and J 5 bases, leaving 11 bases between the germline ends. The germline CDR1 and CDR2 sequences are KGHSH and LQKENI. The CDR3 covers 13 residues. In DNA, the CDR3 is TGTGCCAGCTCACCGGGGGGAGTGCACGAGCAGTACTTC. Translation: CASSPGGVHEQYF.

This chain links TRBV4-1 with TRBJ2-1; D possibly corresponds to TRBD2 (5 bases). There are 16 residues in the CDR3. The V and J ends lost 1 base and 3 bases respectively, with 13 bases between them. Germline assignment: CDR1 MGHRA and CDR2 YSYEKL. CDR3 region: CASSQVGSVNYNEQFF. The CDR3 DNA reads as TGCGCCAGCAGCCAAGTAGGTAGCGTGAACTACAATGAGCAGTTCTTC.